This T cell receptor (beta chain) was captured by sequencing in a study of cytomegalovirus exposure and HLA in healthy donors. About the research overall: The same platform as the approximately 670 first-cohort repertoires was used for the 95 to 150 validation repertoires, a later analysis reported.

Study-wide points: The TCR clusters that emerged in the first cohort tended, a later analysis found, to co-occur in the roughly 130 validation repertoires.

Clones were sequenced by immunoSEQ multiplex PCR, and TCRdb holds only the in-frame ones, with some missing. The sample records tens of thousands of clones, 85% to 95% being singletons. Of note for this clone: Its target is not known.

The V end lost 5 bases, the J end lost 0 bases, and 17 bases lay between the germline ends. The CDR3 extends over 18 amino acids. CDR1 and CDR2 (germline): SGHTA, FQGNSA. The origin of this receptor is a man between 18 and 35 years old in good health and CMV-seronegative. The material sequenced was PBMCs. The V call is TRBV7-2, the J call TRBJ2-6, with D perhaps TRBD1 (6 bases). The DNA for the CDR3 is TGTGCCAGCAGCCCCCAGACAGGAGACCTCTCTGGGGCCAACGTCCTGACTTTC. Its protein product is CASSPQTGDLSGANVLTF.